The rows below give T cell receptor beta chains drawn from one sample of a study of cytomegalovirus exposure and HLA in healthy donors. Method: immunoSEQ multiplex PCR; TCRdb's copy keeps in-frame clones and lacks some. The repertoire includes about 120,000 clones, approximately 81% of them detected once, and about 3.9% sits in the top ten. Sequencing was done on a sample of PBMCs. These receptor sequences come from a woman aged 25 to 39 in good health and CMV-seronegative. Each CDR3 is given with its conserved first and last residue. The D gene is left open where the match is weak. Some rows mark clone size as missing; the rest say once, few, many or name a class of expanded clone.

14	TRBV7-2	-	-	TRBJ1-5	CASSPSRTNQPQHF
10	TRBV28	-	-	-	CASKGNEQYF
12	TRBV28	-	-	TRBJ2-7	CASSLSSYEQYF
15	TRBV5-1	once	-	TRBJ1-3	CASSSVGQSGNTIYF
13	TRBV7-2	-	-	TRBJ2-7	CASSPKRTGEQYF
15	TRBV30	-	TRBD2	TRBJ2-1	CAWSGSGSVYNEQFF
15	TRBV15	-	TRBD2	TRBJ2-7	CATGGGLAVLNEQYF
13	TRBV19	-	-	TRBJ1-2	CATGMSSHAGYTF
16	TRBV5-1	-	TRBD2	TRBJ2-2	CASSPGSGTNTGELFF
15	TRBV4-1	-	TRBD2	TRBJ2-1	CASSPSGSSYNEQFF